This TCR beta chain was sequenced in a study of T cells after yellow fever vaccination. This CDR3 is 13 amino acids long. The V end was cut by 8 bases, the J end by 0 bases, with 8 bases between. At least ten counts were recorded for this clonotype. In TCRdb, the 5' RACE reads were re-called with MiXCR into one record per CDR3 protein. The sample consists of about 21,000 distinct CDR3 sequences, 4% to 6% of them appearing once. The V gene is TRBV12-3 or TRBV12-4, the J gene TRBJ2-4; D may be TRBD1 (6 bases). The TCR was taken from a man aged 18 to 30 who received the YFV17D yellow fever vaccine. The sample consisted of PBMCs, either bulk or a sorted T-cell subset (CD4+, CD8+, memory, or dextramer-sorted; not recorded which), taken roughly 46 days after the first yellow fever vaccination. The CDR3 bases are TGTGCCAGCCGGACAGCAGCCAAAAACATTCAGTACTTC. Its protein is CASRTAAKNIQYF.